One T cell receptor (beta chain) is described in this entry. This sample was taken from a study of shared clonotypes between healthy human individuals. Study at large: CD4 naive and memory got three plates each, CD8 naive two, CD8 memory one.

The CDR3 runs 14 residues. From germline, CDR1 is MDHEN and CDR2 SYDVKM. Repertoires were generated with immunoSEQ multiplex PCR, while TCRdb's copy carries only in-frame clones and drops some. The sample lists 2 million to 2.5 million clones, 85% to 95% occurring once. This sequence joins TRBV28 and TRBJ2-5; 11 bases fit TRBD2. The J call may be mistaken, given a closer DNA end match to TRBJ2-7. Sample: naive CD4+ T cells from PBMCs. Subset specified: CD45RA+ positively selected. This clonotype was obtained from a man in his late teens or twenties in good health. Some clones in this sample may be carry-over from other donors' samples. CDR3 region: CASSTSGRTYEQYF. CDR3 bases: TGTGCCAGCAGTACTAGCGGGAGAACCTACGAGCAGTACTTC.